This T cell receptor beta chain was sequenced in a study of shared clonotypes between healthy human individuals. Positively selected for CCR7, the CD45RO-negative cells used as naive CD8 cells excluded terminally differentiated effector memory CD45RA+ cells. Sorted-subset replicate PCR reactions were performed with about 200 ng DNA, corresponding to tens of thousands of T cell genomes. TCRdb keeps only in-frame clones here, not all; method: immunoSEQ multiplex PCR. The sample yields hundreds of thousands of clones, about 95% seen once. CDR3 length: 15 amino acids. Germline V gives CDR1 SEHNR, CDR2 FQNEAQ (reference sequence). After removal of 5 bases from V and 4 bases from J, the junction contained 6 bases not matched to a gene.

The sequenced material came from naive CD8+ T cells sorted from blood. The V call is TRBV7-9, the J call TRBJ2-3, with TRBD2 matching over 10 bases. This receptor was obtained from a woman in her twenties or thirties in good health. The CDR3 bases are TGTGCCAGCAGCAAAACTAGCGGGACGGCAGATACGCAGTATTTT. Residues: CASSKTSGTADTQYF. Combining the CDR3 with reference TRBV7-9 and TRBJ2-3 gives the whole variable domain DTGVSQNPRHKITKRGQNVTFRCDPISEHNRLYWYRQTLGQGPEFLTYFQNEAQLEKSRLLSDRFSAERPKGSFSTLEIQRTEQGDSAMYLCASSKTSGTADTQYFGPGTRLTVL.